This TCR beta chain was recovered during a study of identical twins. This clonotype came up a few times. In every case, the donor was a healthy Caucasian. V gave up 0 bases and J gave up 14 bases; unmatched junction bases: 8. This CDR3 is built from 13 residues. Germline V gene sequence: CDR1 SQVTM, CDR2 ANQGSEA. TCRdb fed the 5' RACE reads into MiXCR, producing one record per CDR3 protein. The repertoire consists of nearly 900,000 distinct CDR3 sequences, with 9% to 15% occurring once and the leading ten covering 1.5% to 2%. These data also featured in a second study, about yellow fever vaccine responses in identical twins.

This receptor was identified in a woman aged 18-29 years in good health. Material: PBMCs. The rearrangement links TRBV29-1 to TRBJ2-1; 9 bases are a match to TRBD1. CDR3 region: CSVEEGVTGGEFF. The CDR3 nucleotides read TGCAGCGTTGAAGAGGGCGTGACAGGGGGGGAGTTCTTC.